Listed below are T cell receptor beta chains from one sample, sequenced in a study of blood T cells in healthy people across ages. TCRdb processed the 5' RACE reads anew with MiXCR; each CDR3 protein has one entry. The sample carries 1.8 million or so distinct CDR3 sequences, about two fifths recorded once. The sample was blood. These receptors were obtained from a human donor in good health. Each CDR3 is given with its conserved first and last residue. The D gene is left open where the match is weak. Expanded clones get a size class; other rows say once, few or many, or leave the size out.

j_gene | v_gene | abundance | d_gene | CDR3nt | CDR3aa
TRBJ2-6 | TRBV24-1 | few | NA | TGTGCCACCAGTGATTACCGGTTGATGGGCTCTGGGGCCAACGTCCTGACTTTC | CATSDYRLMGSGANVLTF
TRBJ2-7 | TRBV7-6 | NA | TRBD2 | TGTGCCAGCAGCGCAAATGAGGATTGGGGGGGAGGGTCCTACGAGCAGTACTTC | CASSANEDWGGGSYEQYF
TRBJ2-5 | TRBV30 | few | NA | TGTGCCTGGAGTGTACAAGAGACCCAGTACTTC | CAWSVQETQYF
TRBJ1-2 | TRBV5-4 | few | NA | TGTGCCAGCAGCCCCCAATTCCTGAGGGGTGAAGGCTACACCTTC | CASSPQFLRGEGYTF
TRBJ1-2 | TRBV6-5 | NA | TRBD1 | TGTGCCAGCAGCCCGGGACAGAGGACCTATGGCTACACCTTC | CASSPGQRTYGYTF
TRBJ2-3 | TRBV7-3 | NA | NA | TGTGCCAGCAGCTTAATGTCAGGAGCTTACACAGATACGCAGTATTTT | CASSLMSGAYTDTQYF
TRBJ2-3 | TRBV2 | NA | NA | TGTACCAGCAGTGAGTACGGAGATACGCAGTATTTT | CTSSEYGDTQYF
TRBJ2-1 | TRBV12-3/TRBV12-4 | NA | NA | TGTGCCAGCGGCGGGGTATACAATGAGCAGTTCTTC | CASGGVYNEQFF
TRBJ2-5 | TRBV12-3/TRBV12-4 | NA | TRBD2 | TGTGCCAGCCGGACTAGCGTTGTGGAGACCCAGTACTTC | CASRTSVVETQYF
TRBJ2-5 | TRBV28 | NA | TRBD2 | TGTGCCAGCAACAGAGCGGGGGAAGAGACCCAGTACTTC | CASNRAGEETQYF
TRBJ1-5 | TRBV4-3 | few | TRBD1 | TGCGCCAGCAGCCAAGAGATTGGACAGGACAATCAGCCCCAGCATTTT | CASSQEIGQDNQPQHF
TRBJ2-1 | TRBV7-8 | NA | NA | TGTGCCAGCAGCTCCCCCACCCGGGGGCGGCGCAATGAGCAGTTCTTC | CASSSPTRGRRNEQFF
TRBJ2-1 | TRBV11-3 | NA | TRBD1 | TGTGCCAGCAGCTCTCGGGACAGTATTCCCGGAACGTTCTTC | CASSSRDSIPGTFF
TRBJ2-7 | TRBV13 | NA | NA | TGTGCCAGCGGCTTTCGAGGGGGAGCCAACTACGAGCAGTACTTC | CASGFRGGANYEQYF
TRBJ1-2 | TRBV27 | NA | NA | TGTGCCAGCAGGGGAGTCTCAACGGGGTATGGCTACACCTTC | CASRGVSTGYGYTF
TRBJ2-6 | TRBV7-7 | many | TRBD1 | TGTGCTAGCAGCGAGACAGGGCCTGGGGCCAACGTCCTGACTTTC | CASSETGPGANVLTF